What follows are 32 T cell receptor beta chains derived from one specimen sequenced in a study of OX40 agonist ivuxolimab in advanced cancers. The data were produced by immunoSEQ multiplex PCR, yet TCRdb's version contains in-frame clones alone and is incomplete. The table has some 79,000 clones, approximately 85% seen once. Source: CD4+ or CD8+ T cells sorted from blood, taken in a trial of the OX40 agonist ivuxolimab. Receptor source: an adult with an advanced solid tumor such as melanoma, head and neck, liver or kidney cancer.

The chain uses TRBV7-2 and TRBJ2-7; D remains ambiguous. This CDR3 region has 13 residues. V lost 6 bases and J 2 bases, leaving 11 bases between the germline ends. Germline assignment: CDR1 SGHTA and CDR2 FQGNSA. DNA of the CDR3: TGTGCCAGCAGTTTCGACCAGGCCTACGAGCAGTACTTC. Amino acids: CASSFDQAYEQYF.

V is TRBV30 and J is TRBJ2-5, with 7 bases fitting TRBD2. The CDR3 sequence is 13 residues long. Germline CDR1 GTSNPN, CDR2 SVGIG (reference sequence). Trimming took 5 bases from V and 2 from J; bases not matched to a gene: 5. The CDR3 DNA reads TGTGCCTGGGGACTAGATCGGCAAGAGACCCAGTACTTC. Translation: CAWGLDRQETQYF.

V is TRBV11-3 and J is TRBJ2-2; possibly TRBD1 or TRBD2 for D (5 bases each). From germline, CDR1 is SGHNT and CDR2 YENEEA. The CDR3 is 15 amino acids. V was shortened by 5 bases and J by 1 base, with 11 bases between the two germline ends. The CDR3 loop is CASSPGAGNTGELFF. The CDR3 coding sequence is TGTGCCAGCAGCCCTGGGGCGGGGAACACCGGGGAGCTGTTTTTT. The variable domain in full, completed from reference TRBV11-3 and TRBJ2-2, reads EAGVVQSPRYKIIEKKQPVAFWCNPISGHNTLYWYLQNLGQGPELLIRYENEEAVDDSQLPKDRFSAERLKGVDSTLKIQPAELGDSAVYLCASSPGAGNTGELFFGEGSRLTVL.

The V call is TRBV7-8, the J call TRBJ2-5; D is perhaps TRBD2 (7 bases). The germline V and J ends were trimmed by 4 bases and 7 bases, with 22 bases remaining between them. Germline assignment: CDR1 SGHVS and CDR2 FQNEAQ. The CDR3 runs 16 residues. CDR3 residues: CASSSAKGGAVRTQYF. Written as DNA, the CDR3 is TGTGCCAGCAGCTCCGCTAAGGGGGGGGCCGTGCGGACCCAGTACTTC.

This rearrangement joins TRBV27 to TRBJ1-2; TRBD1 is a possible D gene (5 bases). Looked up from germline, CDR1 is MNHEY and CDR2 is SMNVEV (reference sequence). V lost 1 base and J 4 bases, leaving 10 bases between the germline ends. The CDR3 extends over 14 amino acids. CDR3: CASSLFRGGYGYTF. CDR3 coding DNA: TGTGCCAGCAGTTTATTCCGGGGCGGCTATGGCTACACCTTC.

The chain recombines TRBV6-5 with TRBJ2-7; TRBD2 matches 8 bases. This CDR3 contains 15 residues. V lost 6 bases to trimming and J lost 3 bases; unmatched junction nucleotides: 10. Germline lookup yields CDR1 MNHEY and CDR2 SVGAGI. CDR3 bases: TGTGCCAGCAGCCGAGAGACTAGCGCAAGCTACGAGCAGTACTTC. Protein: CASSRETSASYEQYF.

The chain recombines TRBV5-1 with TRBJ1-4, with D unresolved. V lost 1 base, J lost 0 bases, and 4 bases lay in between. The V gene's germline CDR1 is SGHRS and CDR2 YFSETQ. CDR3 length equals 14 residues. CDR3 amino acids: CASSLLTTNEKLFF. Here the CDR3 DNA reads TGCGCCAGCAGCTTGCTAACAACTAATGAAAAACTGTTTTTT. Full variable domain (outside the CDR3, taken from reference TRBV5-1 and TRBJ1-4): KAGVTQTPRYLIKTRGQQVTLSCSPISGHRSVSWYQQTPGQGLQFLFEYFSETQRNKGNFPGRFSGRQFSNSRSEMNVSTLELGDSALYLCASSLLTTNEKLFFGSGTQLSVL.

The rearrangement joins TRBV9 to TRBJ2-5; 12 positions agree with TRBD2. This CDR3 region has 16 residues. Germline CDR1 and CDR2: SGDLS and YYNGEE. V lost 3 bases, J lost 5 bases, and 8 bases stayed unmatched. The CDR3 loop reads CASSGLTSGRAETQYF. In DNA form, the CDR3 reads TGTGCCAGCAGCGGGTTGACTAGCGGGAGAGCGGAGACCCAGTACTTC.

In this sample, this clone turned up a few times. This chain connects TRBV6-5 to TRBJ1-2; D might be TRBD1 (5 bases). Trimming cost V 7 bases and J 3 bases, with 12 bases left between them. CDR3 size: 13 residues. From germline, CDR1 is MNHEY and CDR2 SVGAGI. In DNA, the CDR3 is TGTGCCAGCAAACAGATGGGGCACTATGGCTACACCTTC. This codes for CASKQMGHYGYTF.

This chain connects TRBV27 to TRBJ2-4, with 8 bases lining up with TRBD1. The germline V gene has CDR1 MNHEY and CDR2 SMNVEV (reference sequence). J was trimmed by 9 bases and V by 5 bases; bases with no gene match: 9. The CDR3 has 14 residues. The CDR3 spells CASSVAGGEGIQYF. The CDR3 bases are TGTGCCAGCAGTGTCGCAGGGGGCGAGGGCATTCAGTACTTC.

The chain combines TRBV5-8 with TRBJ1-2; D is uncertain. V was clipped by 4 bases and J by 1 base, with 8 bases between them. This CDR3 has 13 amino acids. Germline lookup yields CDR1 SGHTS and CDR2 YDEGEE. The chain's CDR3 is CASSRTNNYGYTF. The CDR3 DNA follows: TGTGCCAGCAGCAGGACGAATAACTATGGCTACACCTTC.

This clone was found once. The chain employs TRBV6-1 and TRBJ1-5, with a weak D call TRBD1 (5 bases). The CDR3 is made up of 15 amino acids. Germline CDR1 MNHNS, CDR2 SASEGT. V shed 6 bases and J shed 7 bases, with 19 bases lying between them. In DNA form, the CDR3 reads TGTGCCAGCAGGGGAGCGCACGGGGGGTCCCAGCCCCAGCATTTT. Translating gives CASRGAHGGSQPQHF.

This clone was seen a few times. The V and J genes are TRBV30 and TRBJ1-5; 11 positions match TRBD1. CDR3 length: 14 residues. Germline V gene lookup returns CDR1 GTSNPN and CDR2 SVGIG (reference sequence). The V segment lost 1 base and the J segment 6 bases; nucleotides outside the gene matches: 2. Here the CDR3 DNA reads TGTGCCTGGAGTGGGGGACAGGGGGGTCAGCCCCAGCATTTT. Translated, it gives CAWSGGQGGQPQHF. Complete variable domain (other parts from reference TRBV30 and TRBJ1-5): SQTIHQWPATLVQPVGSPLSLECTVEGTSNPNLYWYRQAAGRGLQLLFYSVGIGQISSEVPQNLSASRPQDRQFILSSKKLLLSDSGFYLCAWSGGQGGQPQHFGDGTRLSIL.

J is TRBJ2-4 and V is TRBV27; TRBD2 matches at 10 bases. Germline values: CDR1 MNHEY, CDR2 SMNVEV (reference sequence). V gave up 7 bases and J gave up 1 base; unmatched junction bases: 1. This CDR3 region has 14 residues. The CDR3 DNA reads TGTGCCAGCAATAGCGGGAGGGCCAAAAACATTCAGTACTTC. Translation gives CASNSGRAKNIQYF.

The CDR3 nucleotides are TGTGCCAGCACCGGTAGAGGACTAGCGGACACCGGGGAGCTGTTTTTT. This sequence encodes CASTGRGLADTGELFF. The chain couples TRBV6-6 to TRBJ2-2, with 10 bases matching TRBD2. CDR1 MNHNY and CDR2 SVGAGI come from the germline V gene (reference sequence). V dropped 7 bases and J dropped 3; count of bases not matched to a gene: 8. This CDR3 is 16 amino acids long.

The chain couples TRBV6-4 to TRBJ2-1, with D perhaps matching TRBD2 (6 bases). Germline V lookup: CDR1 MRHNA, CDR2 SNTAGT. CDR3 length equals 13 residues. Between the trimmed V and J ends, which lost 4 bases and 9 bases, there was a span of 13 bases. The CDR3 loop is CASSVRGGSEQFF. In DNA, the CDR3 is TGTGCCAGCAGTGTTAGGGGAGGCAGTGAGCAGTTCTTC.

The V gene is TRBV11-1, the J gene TRBJ2-1, with 12 bases aligning to TRBD1. CDR1 SGHAT and CDR2 FQDESV come from the germline V gene (reference sequence). V lost 5 bases and J lost 13; bases outside the gene matches: 15. This CDR3 is built from 16 residues. The CDR3 region is CASSDTGTGGREVQFF. The CDR3 DNA is TGTGCCAGCAGCGATACCGGGACAGGGGGCAGGGAGGTCCAGTTCTTC.

V and J are TRBV30 and TRBJ2-1, with unresolved D. The CDR3 length is 19 residues. Trimming took 0 bases from V and 9 from J, leaving 30 bases between them. Looked up from germline, CDR1 is GTSNPN and CDR2 is SVGIG (reference sequence). The CDR3 protein is CAWSVDPRRGLFTSGEQFF. CDR3 DNA sequence: TGTGCCTGGAGTGTAGACCCTCGAAGAGGCCTCTTCACTTCGGGTGAGCAGTTCTTC.

The gene calls are TRBV6-6 and TRBJ2-7; D is perhaps TRBD1 (6 bases). From germline, CDR1 is MNHNY and CDR2 SVGAGI (reference sequence). The CDR3 length is 12 residues. V dropped 6 bases and J dropped 5 bases, with 11 bases sitting between them. The DNA for the CDR3 is TGTGCCAGCAGACCGGGACACGACGAGCAGTACTTC. Protein sequence: CASRPGHDEQYF.

The genes are TRBV2 and TRBJ1-2, with 7 bases lining up with TRBD1. Germline CDR1 SNHLY, CDR2 FYNNEI. The ends lost 3 bases at V and 5 bases at J; junction bases unmatched: 3. CDR3 length: 13 amino acids. CDR3 amino acids: CASSDRGTYGYTF. The CDR3 nucleotides read TGTGCCAGCAGTGACAGGGGGACATATGGCTACACCTTC.

The chain links TRBV6-5 to TRBJ2-1; the match to TRBD1 covers 8 bases. Germline CDR1 is MNHEY and CDR2 is SVGAGI. This CDR3 region has 12 residues. V shed 8 bases, J shed 4 bases, and the junction held 1 base outside the gene matches. The CDR3 reads CASWTGYNEQFF. The CDR3 region has the DNA TGTGCCAGCTGGACAGGGTACAATGAGCAGTTCTTC.

This clone has a single count. The V call is TRBV18, the J call TRBJ2-1; the D gene is possibly TRBD1 (6 bases). The CDR3 is 15 residues long. The V end was cut by 0 bases, the J end by 9 bases, with 15 bases between. Looked up from germline, CDR1 is KGHSH and CDR2 is LQKENI. The CDR3 loop reads CASSPPVSGALEQFF. CDR3 DNA sequence: TGTGCCAGCTCACCACCCGTGTCAGGGGCGCTTGAGCAGTTCTTC.

This clone was detected once. A read error may account for a junction end that differs from germline. This rearrangement joins TRBV18 to TRBJ2-7; D is perhaps TRBD1 (7 bases). The germline V gene has CDR1 KGHSH and CDR2 LQKENI. The CDR3 runs to 14 residues. The CDR3: CASSPTGDSSEQYF. DNA of the CDR3: TGTGCCAGCTCACCTACAGGGGACTCCTCCGAGCAGTACTTC.

The V call is TRBV7-6, the J call TRBJ1-3; 11 positions match TRBD1. V trimming: 5 bases; J trimming: 4 bases; junction bases outside the gene matches: 4. Germline lookup yields CDR1 SGHVS and CDR2 FNYEAQ. The CDR3 extends over 15 amino acids. The CDR3 bases are TGTGCCAGCAGCCAGGGACAGGGGGGCGGAAACACCATATATTTT. It is translated as CASSQGQGGGNTIYF.

The V gene is TRBV13, the J gene TRBJ2-2; 8 bases align to TRBD1. The CDR3 is made up of 15 amino acids. With V trimmed by 10 bases and J by 0 bases, 7 bases remained unmatched. From germline, CDR1 is PRHDT and CDR2 FYEKMQ (reference sequence). Written as DNA, the CDR3 is TGTGCCACCGTTGACAGGGGTACGAACACCGGGGAGCTGTTTTTT. Amino acid sequence: CATVDRGTNTGELFF.

The rearrangement joins TRBV7-9 to TRBJ1-2; 10 nucleotides agree with TRBD1. The CDR3 sequence is 13 residues long. Germline CDR1 SEHNR, CDR2 FQNEAQ (reference sequence). Germline trimming cut 4 bases from V and 8 bases from J; bases unmatched to any gene: 4. CDR3 nucleotide sequence: TGTGCCAGCAGCTACGGACAGGGGGAAGGCTACACCTTC. Its translation is CASSYGQGEGYTF.

This chain links TRBV6-5 with TRBJ2-3; no clear D. The CDR3 is 15 amino acids. The germline CDR1 and CDR2 sequences are MNHEY and SVGAGI. Trimming took off 2 bases at V and 0 bases at J, with 9 bases between the two ends. The CDR3 DNA sequence: TGTGCCAGCAGTTACCAAGCAGCTAGCACAGATACGCAGTATTTT. Translated: CASSYQAASTDTQYF.

Comment on this clone: The junction differs from germline at one of its ends, possibly a read error. The sample contains more than one DNA sequence encoding this CDR3. The chain employs TRBV4-1 and TRBJ1-1; D is ambiguous. This CDR3 has 14 residues. Germline-derived CDR1 and CDR2 are MGHRA and YSYEKL. CDR3 sequence reads: CASSQPTGNTEAFF. CDR3 bases: TGCGCCAGCAGCCAACCGACCGGGAACACTGAAGCCTTCTTT.

V is TRBV19 and J is TRBJ2-7; tentatively, D is TRBD2 (5 bases). The germline V gene encodes CDR1 LNHDA and CDR2 SQIVND (reference sequence). The CDR3 covers 15 residues. Trimming pared 4 bases from V and 3 bases from J, leaving 16 bases between. CDR3 in DNA: TGTGCCAGTAGTACTTATCAAGAGGGTAACTACGAGCAGTACTTC. Protein sequence: CASSTYQEGNYEQYF.

This clone appeared a single time. In the same sample, other DNA sequences code for this CDR3. The chain links TRBV6-5 to TRBJ2-5; possibly TRBD1 for D (5 bases). The CDR3 runs 14 residues. CDR1 is MNHEY, CDR2 SVGAGI, per germline. Trimming shortened V by 7 bases and J by 1 base, and 13 bases separated the two germline ends. This CDR3 is CASNSRQTQETQYF. CDR3 sequence (DNA): TGTGCCAGCAACTCCCGACAGACCCAAGAGACCCAGTACTTC.

V and J are TRBV5-1 and TRBJ2-6; weak D call: TRBD1 (5 bases). The germline CDR1 and CDR2 sequences are SGHRS and YFSETQ. There are 17 residues in the CDR3. Trimming pared 0 bases from V and 0 bases from J, leaving 10 bases between. The CDR3 nucleotides read TGCGCCAGCAGCTTGGGACAGCAATCCTCTGGGGCCAACGTCCTGACTTTC. It specifies CASSLGQQSSGANVLTF.

This chain links TRBV7-8 with TRBJ1-1; D is perhaps TRBD1 (5 bases). This CDR3 spans 13 amino acids. CDR1 is SGHVS and CDR2 is FQNEAQ in the germline V gene. Trimming shortened V by 5 bases and J by 1 base, and 8 bases separated the two germline ends. CDR3 protein: CASSTGQNTEAFF. CDR3 bases: TGTGCCAGCAGCACAGGACAGAACACTGAAGCTTTCTTT.